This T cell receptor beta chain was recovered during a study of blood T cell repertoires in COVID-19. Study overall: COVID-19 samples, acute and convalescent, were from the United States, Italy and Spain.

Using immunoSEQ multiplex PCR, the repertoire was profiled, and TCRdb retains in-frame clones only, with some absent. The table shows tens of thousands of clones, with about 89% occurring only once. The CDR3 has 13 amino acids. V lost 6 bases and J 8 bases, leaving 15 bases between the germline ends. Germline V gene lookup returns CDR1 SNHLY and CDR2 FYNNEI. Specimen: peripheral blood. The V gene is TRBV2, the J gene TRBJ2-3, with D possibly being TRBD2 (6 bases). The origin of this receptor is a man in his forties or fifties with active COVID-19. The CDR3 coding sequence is TGTGCCAGCAGAGGGACTGCTCAGGGTACGCAGTATTTT. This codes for CASRGTAQGTQYF.